A single T cell receptor (beta chain) is shown here with its context. The PCR template was genomic DNA. The TCR beta CDR3 region was amplified using 30 forward and 13 reverse primers. One entry per CDR3 protein results from TCRdb running MiXCR on the multiplex PCR reads. The data hold some 250,000 distinct CDR3 sequences, with approximately 45% observed a single time. Other autoimmune diseases and infections within the past four weeks excluded donors. The data derive from a study of type 1 and type 2 diabetes patients. This CDR3 is 14 amino acids long. The V end was cut by 3 bases, the J end by 0 bases, with 8 bases between. CDR1 SEHNR and CDR2 FQNEAQ come from the germline V gene (reference sequence).

Sequenced: peripheral blood mononuclear cells (PBMCs). The chain couples TRBV7-9 to TRBJ2-5; D is uncertain. This clonotype originated in a man aged 18 to 30 with type 2 diabetes. In nucleotides, the CDR3 is TGTGCCAGCAGCTTGACTTCGTACCAAGAGACCCAGTACTTC. Amino acids: CASSLTSYQETQYF. The full variable domain, in which reference TRBV7-9 and TRBJ2-5 provide the parts outside the CDR3, is DTGVSQNPRHKITKRGQNVTFRCDPISEHNRLYWYRQTLGQGPEFLTYFQNEAQLEKSRLLSDRFSAERPKGSFSTLEIQRTEQGDSAMYLCASSLTSYQETQYFGPGTRLLVL.